This T cell receptor beta chain was retrieved from a study of blood T cell repertoires in COVID-19. Study-level background: Acute-phase and convalescent COVID-19 samples originated in the United States, Italy and Spain.

The method was immunoSEQ multiplex PCR; TCRdb's version includes in-frame clones alone and lacks a portion of them. The sample yields approximately 160,000 clones, about 85% seen once. The CDR3 totals 15 residues. Germline lookup yields CDR1 KGHSH and CDR2 LQKENI. Trimming cost V 1 base and J 3 bases; bases outside gene matches: 3. The sample comprised peripheral blood. The chain employs TRBV18 and TRBJ2-5; 9 bases align to TRBD1. This TCR came from a man in his sixties who had recovered from COVID-19. The CDR3 DNA follows: TGTGCCAGCTCACCACAGACAGGGGGGGAAGAGACCCAGTACTTC. Translated, it gives CASSPQTGGEETQYF.